Presented here are 2 T cell receptor beta chains from one specimen sequenced in a study of T cell clones after liver transplantation. Sequencing used immunoSEQ multiplex PCR; TCRdb keeps in-frame clones, though not all of them. The table lists about 70,000 clones, roughly 80% of them singletons. The sequencing used CD4+ T cells from blood, collected 12 months after liver transplant. The receptors were gathered from a human patient who received a liver transplant. Some T cells may be transferred from the graft donor.

V and J are TRBV5-6 and TRBJ2-7; D is undetermined. The CDR3 runs 11 residues. CDR1 SGHDT and CDR2 YYEEEE come from the germline V gene. V was clipped by 4 bases and J by 0 bases, with 2 bases between them. The chain's CDR3 is CASSNSYEQYF. CDR3 nucleotides: TGTGCCAGCAGCAACTCCTACGAGCAGTACTTC.

The chain employs TRBV7-2 and TRBJ1-1; D may be TRBD1 (5 bases). Germline V gene lookup returns CDR1 SGHTA and CDR2 FQGNSA. With 4 bases removed from V and 5 bases from J, the gap between germline ends came to 11 bases. The CDR3 is 13 residues long. The CDR3 DNA reads as TGTGCCAGCAGCTCTCAGGGAGGAACTGAAGCTTTCTTT. Translation gives CASSSQGGTEAFF.